This entry features one TCR beta chain sequence. The antigen remains undetermined. This sample is drawn from a study of T-cell reconstitution after alpha-beta-depleted transplantation in children. Preparation of the TCRbeta library was carried out with unique molecular identifiers. TCRdb reanalysed the PCR reads using MiXCR and keeps one entry per CDR3 protein. The profile shows more than 500,000 distinct CDR3 sequences, more than 9.5% of them singletons. General study findings and limits: Surviving recipient T cells and thymic progenitors underlay high day-60 TCRbeta diversity in some patients. Reports say that about two months after transplant, the alpha-beta T cells came out of several hundred graft clones that had expanded.

Trimming removed 6 bases at V and 0 bases at J, with 7 bases between. This CDR3 has 13 residues. Germline loops: CDR1 MGHDK, CDR2 SYGVNS. This sequence joins TRBV25-1 and TRBJ2-3; unclear D gene. Source: PBMCs, mostly from graft donor cells, taken 180 days after TCRalphabeta/CD19-depleted stem cell transplant. This TCR came from a female patient aged 2-15 years who had a stem cell transplant for aplastic anemia, so the T cells may come from the graft donor. As DNA, the CDR3 is TGTGCCAGCAGAGTTACTAGCACAGATACGCAGTATTTT. This gives the protein CASRVTSTDTQYF.